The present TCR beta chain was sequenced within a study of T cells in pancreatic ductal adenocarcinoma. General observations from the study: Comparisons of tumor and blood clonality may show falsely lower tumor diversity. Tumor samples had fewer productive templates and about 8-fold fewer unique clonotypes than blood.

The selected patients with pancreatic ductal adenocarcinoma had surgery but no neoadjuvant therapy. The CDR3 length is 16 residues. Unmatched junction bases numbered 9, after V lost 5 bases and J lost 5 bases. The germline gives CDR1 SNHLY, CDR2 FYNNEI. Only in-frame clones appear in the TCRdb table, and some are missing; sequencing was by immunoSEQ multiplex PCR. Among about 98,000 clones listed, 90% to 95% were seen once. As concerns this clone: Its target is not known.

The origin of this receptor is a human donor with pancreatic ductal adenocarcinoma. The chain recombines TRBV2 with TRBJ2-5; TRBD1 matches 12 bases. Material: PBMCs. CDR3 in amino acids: CASSSPGQGAGETQYF. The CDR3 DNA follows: TGTGCCAGCAGTTCTCCGGGACAGGGGGCAGGGGAGACCCAGTACTTC.